This T cell receptor beta chain came from a study of cytomegalovirus exposure and HLA in healthy donors. Study at large: An early release of data contained approximately 85 million unique TCRs, which came from HLA-typed donors. Study-wide findings and caveats: One later analysis reportedly identified an Asian-associated ancestry cluster that showed fewer N-insertions than the roughly 600-donor mean. The later analysis indicated that the majority of CMV-associated TCR beta chains appeared HLA-restricted. Follow-up analysis seemed to connect common viral pathogens with several of the most significant clusters identified.

With 60 Vbeta and 13 Jbeta primers, the PCR was carried out. The table came from immunoSEQ multiplex PCR; TCRdb's copy has only in-frame clones and leaves some out. This sample carries around 150,000 clones, approximately 76% of them seen once, and the ten largest clones take about 1.3%. Notes on this clone: Antigen specificity is unknown.

This CDR3 comprises 17 residues. Unmatched junction bases numbered 10, after V lost 4 bases and J lost 5 bases. Per germline, CDR1 MDHEN and CDR2 SYDVKM. The receptor was derived from a man aged 60 to 69 in good health and CMV-seronegative. Sequenced sample: PBMCs. The chain uses TRBV28 and TRBJ2-7; 14 bases are shared with TRBD2. The CDR3 sequence is CASSSNNRLAGGDEQYF. CDR3 in DNA: TGTGCCAGCAGTTCCAACAACCGACTAGCGGGAGGGGACGAGCAGTACTTC.